The 22 T cell receptor beta chains reported below all come from one sample, sequenced in a study of blood T cells in healthy people across ages. The authors ran a second PCR of 7 to 11 cycles using a sample-barcoded 5' primer and a J-beta primer mix. TCRdb analysed the 5' RACE reads with MiXCR anew, one entry per CDR3 protein. The sample contains around 800,000 distinct CDR3 sequences, more than 35% of which appear only once. Sequencing input: blood. Receptors were obtained from a man older than 75 in good health.

The sample holds many counts of this clonotype. The junction does not match germline at one end; this may be a read error. The chain has TRBV5-1 and TRBJ2-1; D perhaps matches TRBD2 (5 bases). Germline V gene sequence: CDR1 SGHRS, CDR2 YFSETQ. The CDR3 contains 16 residues. The CDR3 reads CASSQDSGSSYNEQFF. As DNA, the CDR3 is TGTGCCAGCAGCCAAGATAGTGGGAGCTCCTACAATGAGCAGTTCTTC. Supplemented by reference TRBV5-1 and TRBJ2-1, the full variable domain reads KAGVTQTPRYLIKTRGQQVTLSCSPISGHRSVSWYQQTPGQGLQFLFEYFSETQRNKGNFPGRFSGRQFSNSRSEMNVSTLELGDSALYLCASSQDSGSSYNEQFFGPGTRLTVL.

This rearrangement joins TRBV25-1 to TRBJ2-2; D is uncertain. The CDR3 totals 15 residues. CDR1 and CDR2 from the germline V gene are MGHDK and SYGVNS. Trimming cost V 0 bases and J 1 base, with 6 bases left between them. For the CDR3, the DNA is TGTGCCAGCAGTGAATATCGAGGGAACACCGGGGAGCTGTTTTTT. Protein product: CASSEYRGNTGELFF. Variable domain in full (rest from reference TRBV25-1 and TRBJ2-2): EADIYQTPRYLVIGTGKKITLECSQTMGHDKMYWYQQDPGMELHLIHYSYGVNSTEKGDLSSESTVSRIRTEHFPLTLESARPSHTSQYLCASSEYRGNTGELFFGEGSRLTVL.

A note on this clonotype: A read error is possible here, since a much larger clone lies one base away. This rearrangement joins TRBV5-1 to TRBJ2-3, with D perhaps TRBD2 (6 bases). The CDR3 is 16 residues long. Per the germline V gene, CDR1 is SGHRS and CDR2 is YFSETQ. The V end was cut by 1 base, the J end by 4 bases, with 16 bases between. CDR3 bases: TGCGCCAGCAGCTTGAGGGCGGACCCTAGCGCAGATACGCAGTATTTT. Protein: CASSLRADPSADTQYF.

In this sample, this clonotype turned up many times. The chain couples TRBV7-2 to TRBJ2-1, with D perhaps given as TRBD1 or TRBD2 (5 bases each). Germline V gives CDR1 SGHTA, CDR2 FQGNSA. Trimming left V 1 base short and J 3 bases short, with 10 bases between. CDR3 length equals 15 residues. In nucleotides, the CDR3 is TGTGCCAGCAGCTTAGGGATGGGGGACTACAATGAGCAGTTCTTC. It yields the protein CASSLGMGDYNEQFF.

The chain couples TRBV20-1 to TRBJ1-5, with 8 positions matching TRBD1. With V trimmed by 3 bases and J by 8 bases, 15 bases remained unmatched. The germline V gene has CDR1 DFQATT and CDR2 SNEGSKA (reference sequence). This CDR3 is 16 amino acids long. This chain's CDR3 is CSARARGRSGIEPQHF. CDR3 sequence (DNA): TGCAGTGCTAGGGCCAGGGGGCGAAGCGGGATTGAGCCCCAGCATTTT.

The J gene is TRBJ2-3, the V gene TRBV28; D is perhaps TRBD2 (5 bases). CDR1 and CDR2 (germline): MDHEN, SYDVKM. The CDR3 covers 15 residues. V lost 6 bases to trimming and J lost 4 bases, with 17 bases between them. This CDR3 is CASSSRDPPADTQYF. CDR3 nucleotide sequence: TGTGCCAGCAGCTCCCGGGATCCCCCGGCAGATACGCAGTATTTT.

The rearrangement joins TRBV7-2 to TRBJ2-1, with D maybe TRBD1 (5 bases). There are 15 residues in the CDR3. Germline CDR1 and CDR2: SGHTA and FQGNSA. V lost 1 base to trimming and J lost 6 bases, with 13 bases between them. DNA for the CDR3: TGTGCCAGCAGCTTAGTATCCCAGGGTCCCAATGAGCAGTTCTTC. This translates into CASSLVSQGPNEQFF. The variable domain in full, with the rest retrieved from reference TRBV7-2 and TRBJ2-1, is GAGVSQSPSNKVTEKGKDVELRCDPISGHTALYWYRQSLGQGLEFLIYFQGNSAPDKSGLPSDRFSAERTGGSVSTLTIQRTQQEDSAVYLCASSLVSQGPNEQFFGPGTRLTVL.

The chain couples TRBV28 to TRBJ2-3, with 9 bases fitting TRBD2. V trimming: 4 bases; J trimming: 4 bases; junction bases outside the gene matches: 3. The CDR3 runs to 14 residues. Germline V gene lookup returns CDR1 MDHEN and CDR2 SYDVKM. CDR3 nucleotide sequence: TGTGCCAGCAGTTCTAGCGGGATTGCAGATACGCAGTATTTT. Translation: CASSSSGIADTQYF.

This clonotype has a handful of counts. The chain links TRBV29-1 to TRBJ1-1, with TRBD1 identical over 9 bases. The V segment lost 6 bases and the J segment 2 bases; nucleotides outside the gene matches: 4. Per germline, CDR1 SQVTM and CDR2 ANQGSEA. There are 13 residues in the CDR3. This chain's CDR3 is CSVTGGGNTEAFF. The CDR3 DNA reads as TGCAGCGTAACAGGGGGCGGAAACACTGAAGCTTTCTTT.

A few counts support this clonotype. The gene calls are TRBV9 and TRBJ2-5; D ambiguous. V lost 4 bases and J lost 11, with 21 bases in between. The CDR3 runs 14 residues. Germline values: CDR1 SGDLS, CDR2 YYNGEE. CDR3 in DNA: TGTGCCAGCAGCCGACGTGCAGGATTCAATGAGCAGTACTTC. Its protein is CASSRRAGFNEQYF.

This clonotype was seen a few times. The rearrangement joins TRBV7-2 to TRBJ1-5, with D possibly TRBD1 on 6 matching bases. Trimming took off 2 bases at V and 0 bases at J, with 14 bases between the two ends. Germline CDR1 is SGHTA and CDR2 is FQGNSA. The CDR3 loop spans 17 amino acids. CDR3 nucleotides: TGTGCCAGCAGCTTAATGGGGGCCGCCGGTAGCAATCAGCCCCAGCATTTT. Translated: CASSLMGAAGSNQPQHF.

Note on this clonotype: One junction end disagrees with the germline gene, perhaps due to a read error. The chain combines TRBV7-7 with TRBJ2-3; D gene uncertain. Germline V lookup: CDR1 SSHAT, CDR2 FNYEAQ (reference sequence). This CDR3 has 13 amino acids. CDR3 DNA sequence: TGTGCTAGCAGCCCCGACCTCACAGATACGCAGTATTTT. Residues: CASSPDLTDTQYF.

The gene calls are TRBV9 and TRBJ1-2; weak D call: TRBD1 (6 bases). V lost 0 bases, J lost 4 bases, and 10 bases lay in between. The CDR3 loop spans 14 amino acids. Per the germline V gene, CDR1 is SGDLS and CDR2 is YYNGEE. The CDR3 loop is CASSVARDTYGYTF. CDR3 nucleotides: TGTGCCAGCAGCGTAGCCCGGGACACCTATGGCTACACCTTC.

This clonotype occurred a few times. The J gene is TRBJ2-3, the V gene TRBV20-1, with unresolved D. Germline V gene sequence: CDR1 DFQATT, CDR2 SNEGSKA (reference sequence). The CDR3 is made up of 14 amino acids. V dropped 6 bases and J dropped 2 bases, with 15 bases sitting between them. The CDR3 DNA reads TGCAGTGCCGTCCCCCCAATGGACACAGATACGCAGTATTTT. Its translation: CSAVPPMDTDTQYF.

This clonotype was picked up many times. This chain links TRBV10-3 with TRBJ2-7, with D perhaps TRBD1 or TRBD2 (5 bases each). V shed 10 bases and J shed 6 bases, with 22 bases lying between them. This CDR3 is 14 amino acids long. Germline V CDR1 and CDR2: ENHRY, SYGVKD. The CDR3 DNA sequence: TGTGCCAACAGAGGATCGACCGGGGCGGGCGAGCAGTACTTC. Translated: CANRGSTGAGEQYF.

The CDR3 sequence: CASSVEIGANAYGYTF. The CDR3 DNA follows: TGTGCCAGCAGCGTAGAGATAGGGGCAAACGCCTATGGCTACACCTTC. The V gene is TRBV9, the J gene TRBJ1-2, with D maybe TRBD1 (5 bases). The CDR3 has 16 amino acids. V was trimmed by 0 bases and J by 4 bases, leaving 16 bases between them. From germline, CDR1 is SGDLS and CDR2 YYNGEE.

J is TRBJ2-4 and V is TRBV27; D tentatively reads TRBD1 or TRBD2 (5 bases each). V lost 0 bases and J 8 bases, leaving 8 bases between the germline ends. Germline-derived CDR1 and CDR2 are MNHEY and SMNVEV (reference sequence). This CDR3 has 13 amino acids. The CDR3 DNA sequence: TGTGCCAGCAGTTTATCGGGGGAAGACATTCAGTACTTC. Translated, it gives CASSLSGEDIQYF.

In regard to this clonotype: One junction end disagrees with the germline gene, perhaps due to a read error. V is TRBV11-2 and J is TRBJ1-2, with D uncertain. The CDR3 has 14 amino acids. Germline-derived CDR1 and CDR2 are SGHAT and FQNNGV. The CDR3 region has the DNA TGTGCCAGCAGCTTAGTCGTAGCTAACTATAGCTACACCTTC. Protein: CASSLVVANYSYTF.

This clonotype was counted between two and nine times. The V call is TRBV7-3, the J call TRBJ2-1; 9 bases agree with TRBD2. The junction had 5 bases not matched to a gene; V was cut back by 5 bases and J by 3 bases. The germline gives CDR1 SGHTA, CDR2 FQGTGA. The CDR3 runs 15 residues. CDR3 sequence: CASSLGLAFYNEQFF. The CDR3 DNA follows: TGTGCCAGCAGCCTAGGACTAGCGTTCTACAATGAGCAGTTCTTC.

This sequence joins TRBV7-8 and TRBJ1-5; 7 bases align to TRBD1. Germline assignment: CDR1 SGHVS and CDR2 FQNEAQ. CDR3 length: 13 residues. Trimming took 8 bases from V and 6 from J; bases not matched to a gene: 7. In DNA, the CDR3 is TGTGCCAGCGGCAAAGACAGGGTTCAGCCCCAGCATTTT. It yields the protein CASGKDRVQPQHF.

This sequence joins TRBV12-3 or TRBV12-4 and TRBJ2-3; TRBD2 is a possible D gene (5 bases). The length of the CDR3 is 12 residues. V dropped 8 bases and J dropped 2 bases, with 8 bases sitting between them. This CDR3 is CASGEPTDTQYF. The CDR3 DNA reads TGTGCCAGCGGGGAGCCCACAGATACGCAGTATTTT.

This clonotype was detected ten times or more. J is TRBJ1-4 and V is TRBV7-2; D possibly corresponds to TRBD1 (6 bases). V lost 5 bases and J 8 bases, leaving 12 bases between the germline ends. The CDR3 runs to 13 residues. The germline CDR1 and CDR2 sequences are SGHTA and FQGNSA. CDR3 sequence: CASSAHRAEKLFF. The CDR3 DNA follows: TGTGCCAGCAGCGCGCACAGGGCCGAAAAACTGTTTTTT.